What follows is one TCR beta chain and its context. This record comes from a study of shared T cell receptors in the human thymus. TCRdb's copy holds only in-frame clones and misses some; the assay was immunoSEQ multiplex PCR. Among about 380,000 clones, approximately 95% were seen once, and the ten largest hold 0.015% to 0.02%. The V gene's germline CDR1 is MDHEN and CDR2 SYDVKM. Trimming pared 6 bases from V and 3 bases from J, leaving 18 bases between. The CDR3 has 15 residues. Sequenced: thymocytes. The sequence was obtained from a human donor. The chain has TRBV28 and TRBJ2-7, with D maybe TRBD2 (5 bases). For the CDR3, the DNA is TGTGCCAGCAGCCCCTTTCCGGAGGAGGTCTACGAGCAGTACTTC. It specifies CASSPFPEEVYEQYF.